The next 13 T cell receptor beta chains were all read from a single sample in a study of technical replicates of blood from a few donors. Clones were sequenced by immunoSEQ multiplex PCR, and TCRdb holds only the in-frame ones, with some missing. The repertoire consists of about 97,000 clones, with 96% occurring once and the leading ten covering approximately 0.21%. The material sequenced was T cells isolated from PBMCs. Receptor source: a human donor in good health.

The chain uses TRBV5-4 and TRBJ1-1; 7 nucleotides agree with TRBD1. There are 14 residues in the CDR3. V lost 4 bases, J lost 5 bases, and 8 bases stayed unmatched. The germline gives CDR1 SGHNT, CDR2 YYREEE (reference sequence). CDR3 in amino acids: CASSEQGVWTEAFF. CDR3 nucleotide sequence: TGTGCCAGCAGCGAGCAGGGGGTATGGACTGAAGCTTTCTTT.

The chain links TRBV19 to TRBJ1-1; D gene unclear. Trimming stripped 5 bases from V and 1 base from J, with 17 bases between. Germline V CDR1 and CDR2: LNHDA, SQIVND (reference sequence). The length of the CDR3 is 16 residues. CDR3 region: CASSAPRGIRNTEAFF. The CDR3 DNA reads TGTGCCAGTAGTGCCCCACGGGGAATTAGGAACACTGAAGCTTTCTTT.

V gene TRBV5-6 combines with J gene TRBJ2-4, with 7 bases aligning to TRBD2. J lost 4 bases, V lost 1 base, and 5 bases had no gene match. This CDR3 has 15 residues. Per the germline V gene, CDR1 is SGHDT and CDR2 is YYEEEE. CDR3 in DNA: TGTGCCAGCAGCTTGCCAGGACTAGAAAAAAACATTCAGTACTTC. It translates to CASSLPGLEKNIQYF.

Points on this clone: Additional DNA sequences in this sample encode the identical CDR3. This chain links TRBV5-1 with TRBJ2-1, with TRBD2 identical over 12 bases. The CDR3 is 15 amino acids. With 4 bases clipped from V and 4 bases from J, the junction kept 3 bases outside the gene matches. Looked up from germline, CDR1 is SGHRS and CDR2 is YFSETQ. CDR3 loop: CASSDGTSGYNEQFF. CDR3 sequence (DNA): TGCGCCAGCAGCGACGGGACTAGCGGGTACAATGAGCAGTTCTTC.

In DNA, the CDR3 is TGTGCCAGCAGTTCTTACAGGGGAGTAAGCTATGGCTACACCTTC. Translation gives CASSSYRGVSYGYTF. The J gene is TRBJ1-2, the V gene TRBV6-5, with 7 bases identical to TRBD1. Trimming removed 4 bases from V and 4 bases from J; junction bases left unmatched: 9. The CDR3 runs to 15 residues. CDR1 is MNHEY, CDR2 SVGAGI, per germline.

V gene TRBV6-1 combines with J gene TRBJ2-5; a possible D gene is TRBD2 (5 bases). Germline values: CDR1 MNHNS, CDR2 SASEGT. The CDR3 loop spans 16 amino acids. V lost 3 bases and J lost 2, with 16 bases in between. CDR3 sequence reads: CASSDSDVEAQETQYF. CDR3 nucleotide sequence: TGTGCCAGCAGTGATTCGGACGTGGAGGCTCAAGAGACCCAGTACTTC.

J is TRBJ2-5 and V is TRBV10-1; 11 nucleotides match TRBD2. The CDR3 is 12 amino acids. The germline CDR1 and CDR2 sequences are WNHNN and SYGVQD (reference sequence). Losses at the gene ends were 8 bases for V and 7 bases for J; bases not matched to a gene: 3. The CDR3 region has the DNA TGCGCCAGCGCCGGGACTAGCGGGACCCAGTACTTC. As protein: CASAGTSGTQYF.

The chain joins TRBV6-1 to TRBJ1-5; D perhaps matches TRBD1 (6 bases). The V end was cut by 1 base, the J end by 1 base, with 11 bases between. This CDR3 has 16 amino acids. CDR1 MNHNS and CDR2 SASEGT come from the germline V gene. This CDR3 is CASSEVIQGSNQPQHF. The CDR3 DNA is TGTGCCAGCAGTGAAGTGATACAGGGAAGCAATCAGCCCCAGCATTTT.

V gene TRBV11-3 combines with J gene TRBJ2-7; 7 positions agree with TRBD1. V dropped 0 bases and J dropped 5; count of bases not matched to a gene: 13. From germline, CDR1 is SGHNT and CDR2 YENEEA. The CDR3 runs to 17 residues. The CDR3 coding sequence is TGTGCCAGCAGCTTAGATGGAAGACAGGGACCATGGCACGAGCAGTACTTC. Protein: CASSLDGRQGPWHEQYF.

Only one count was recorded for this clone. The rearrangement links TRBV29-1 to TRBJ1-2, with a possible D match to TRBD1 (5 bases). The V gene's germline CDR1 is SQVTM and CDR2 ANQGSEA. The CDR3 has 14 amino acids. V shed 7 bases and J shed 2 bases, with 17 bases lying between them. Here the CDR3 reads CSAGPGHLNYGYTF. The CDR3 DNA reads TGCAGCGCAGGACCAGGGCATTTGAACTATGGCTACACCTTC. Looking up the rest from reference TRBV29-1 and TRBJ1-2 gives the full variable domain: SAVISQKPSRDICQRGTSLTIQCQVDSQVTMMFWYRQQPGQSLTLIATANQGSEATYESGFVIDKFPISRPNLTFSTLTVSNMSPEDSSIYLCSAGPGHLNYGYTFGSGTRLTVV.

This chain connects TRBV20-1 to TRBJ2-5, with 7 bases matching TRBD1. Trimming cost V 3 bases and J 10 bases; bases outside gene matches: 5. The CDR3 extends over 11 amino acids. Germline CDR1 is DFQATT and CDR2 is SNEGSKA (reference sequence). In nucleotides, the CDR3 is TGCAGTGCTAGGTTCCGACAGGGCCAGTACTTC. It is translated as CSARFRQGQYF.

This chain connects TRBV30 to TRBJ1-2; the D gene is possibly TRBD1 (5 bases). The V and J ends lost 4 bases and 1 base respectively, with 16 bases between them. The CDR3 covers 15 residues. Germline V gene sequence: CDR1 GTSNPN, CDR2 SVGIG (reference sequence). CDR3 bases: TGTGCCTGGATGGGGCCTGATCTTTATAACTATGGCTACACCTTC. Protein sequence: CAWMGPDLYNYGYTF.

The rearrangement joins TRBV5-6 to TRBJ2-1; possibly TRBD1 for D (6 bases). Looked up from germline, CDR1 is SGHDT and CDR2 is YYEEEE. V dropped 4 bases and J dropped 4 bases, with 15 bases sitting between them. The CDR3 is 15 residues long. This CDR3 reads CASSPPGHAYNEQFF. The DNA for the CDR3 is TGTGCCAGCAGCCCGCCGGGACACGCATACAATGAGCAGTTCTTC.